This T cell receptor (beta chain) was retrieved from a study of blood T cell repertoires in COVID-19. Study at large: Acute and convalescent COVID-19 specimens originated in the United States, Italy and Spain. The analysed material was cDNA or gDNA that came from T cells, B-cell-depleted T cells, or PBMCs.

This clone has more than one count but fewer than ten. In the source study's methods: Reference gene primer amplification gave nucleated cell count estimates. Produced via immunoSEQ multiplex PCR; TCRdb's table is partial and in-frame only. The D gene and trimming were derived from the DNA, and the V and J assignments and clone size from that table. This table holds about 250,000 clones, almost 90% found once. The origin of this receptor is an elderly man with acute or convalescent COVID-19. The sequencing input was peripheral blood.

CDR3 residues: CASSLAQIGHTEAFF. As DNA, the CDR3 is TGTGCCAGCAGCTTAGCTCAGATTGGGCACACTGAAGCTTTCTTT. J is TRBJ1-1 and V is TRBV7-9; no clear D. V dropped 0 bases and J dropped 3 bases, with 11 bases sitting between them. The CDR3 loop spans 15 amino acids. Germline CDR1 SEHNR, CDR2 FQNEAQ (reference sequence).